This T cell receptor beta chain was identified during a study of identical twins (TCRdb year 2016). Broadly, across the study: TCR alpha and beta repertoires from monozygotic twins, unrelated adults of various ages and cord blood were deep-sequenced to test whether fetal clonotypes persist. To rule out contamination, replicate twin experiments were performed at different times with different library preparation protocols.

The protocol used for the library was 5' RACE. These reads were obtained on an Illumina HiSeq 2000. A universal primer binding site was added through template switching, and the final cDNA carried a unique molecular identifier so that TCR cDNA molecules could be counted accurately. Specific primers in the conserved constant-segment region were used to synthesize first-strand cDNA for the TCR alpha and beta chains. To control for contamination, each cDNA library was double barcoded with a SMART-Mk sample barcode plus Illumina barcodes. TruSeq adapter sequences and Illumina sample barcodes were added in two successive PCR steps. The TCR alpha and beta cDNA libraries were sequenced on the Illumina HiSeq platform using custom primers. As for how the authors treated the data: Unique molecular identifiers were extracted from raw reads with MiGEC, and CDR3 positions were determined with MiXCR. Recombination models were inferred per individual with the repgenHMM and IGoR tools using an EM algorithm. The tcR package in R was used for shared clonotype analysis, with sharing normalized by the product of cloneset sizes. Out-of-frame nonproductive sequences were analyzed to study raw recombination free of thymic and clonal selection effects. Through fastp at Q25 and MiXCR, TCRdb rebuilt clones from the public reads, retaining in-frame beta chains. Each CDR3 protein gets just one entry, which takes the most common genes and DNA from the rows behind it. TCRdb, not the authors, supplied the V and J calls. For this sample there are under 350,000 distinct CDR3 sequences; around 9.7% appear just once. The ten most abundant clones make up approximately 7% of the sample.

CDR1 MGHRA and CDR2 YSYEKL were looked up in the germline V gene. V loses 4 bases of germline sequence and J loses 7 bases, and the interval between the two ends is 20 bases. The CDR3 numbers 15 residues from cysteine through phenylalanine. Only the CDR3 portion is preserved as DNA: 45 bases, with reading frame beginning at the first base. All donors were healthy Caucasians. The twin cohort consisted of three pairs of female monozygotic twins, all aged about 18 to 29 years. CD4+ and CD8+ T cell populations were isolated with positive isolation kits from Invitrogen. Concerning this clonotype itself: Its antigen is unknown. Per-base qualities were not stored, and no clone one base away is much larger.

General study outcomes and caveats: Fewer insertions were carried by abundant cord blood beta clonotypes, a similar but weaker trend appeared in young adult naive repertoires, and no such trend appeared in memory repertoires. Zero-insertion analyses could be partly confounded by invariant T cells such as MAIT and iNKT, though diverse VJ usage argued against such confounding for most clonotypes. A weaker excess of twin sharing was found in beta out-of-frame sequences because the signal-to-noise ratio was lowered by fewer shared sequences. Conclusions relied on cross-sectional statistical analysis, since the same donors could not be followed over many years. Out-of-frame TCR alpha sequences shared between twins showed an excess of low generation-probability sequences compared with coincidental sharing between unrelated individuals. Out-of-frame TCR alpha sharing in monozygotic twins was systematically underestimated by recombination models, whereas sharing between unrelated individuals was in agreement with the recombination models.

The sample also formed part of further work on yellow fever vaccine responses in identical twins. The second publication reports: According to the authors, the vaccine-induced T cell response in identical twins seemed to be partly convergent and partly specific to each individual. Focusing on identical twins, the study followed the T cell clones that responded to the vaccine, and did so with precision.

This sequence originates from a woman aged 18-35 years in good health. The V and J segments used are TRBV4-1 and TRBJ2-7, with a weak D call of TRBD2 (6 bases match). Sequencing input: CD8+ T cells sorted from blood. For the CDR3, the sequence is CASSPIWGGTSEQYF. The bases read TGCGCCAGCAGCCCAATATGGGGCGGGACCTCAGAGCAGTACTTC.